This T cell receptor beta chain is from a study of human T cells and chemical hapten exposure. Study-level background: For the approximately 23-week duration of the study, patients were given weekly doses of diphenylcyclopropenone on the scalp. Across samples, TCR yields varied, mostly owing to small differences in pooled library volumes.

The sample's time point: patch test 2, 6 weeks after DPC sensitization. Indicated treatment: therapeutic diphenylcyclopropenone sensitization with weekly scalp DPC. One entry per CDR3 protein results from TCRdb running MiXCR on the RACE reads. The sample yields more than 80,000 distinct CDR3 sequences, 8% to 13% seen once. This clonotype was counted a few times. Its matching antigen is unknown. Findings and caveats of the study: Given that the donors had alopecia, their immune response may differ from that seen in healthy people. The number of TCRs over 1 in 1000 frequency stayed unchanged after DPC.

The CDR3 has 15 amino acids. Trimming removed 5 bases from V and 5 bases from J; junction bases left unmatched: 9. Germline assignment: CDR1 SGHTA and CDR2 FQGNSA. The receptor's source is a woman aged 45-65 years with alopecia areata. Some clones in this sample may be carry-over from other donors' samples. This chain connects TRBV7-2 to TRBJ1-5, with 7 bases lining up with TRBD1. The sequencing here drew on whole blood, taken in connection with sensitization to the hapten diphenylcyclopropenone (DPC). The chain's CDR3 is CASSLEGAEYQPQHF. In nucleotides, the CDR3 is TGTGCCAGCAGCCTAGAGGGGGCTGAATATCAGCCCCAGCATTTT.